This TCR beta chain was captured in a study of sequential checkpoint blockade in melanoma. TCRdb's copy holds only in-frame clones and misses some; the assay was immunoSEQ multiplex PCR. This table holds around 1,300 clones, around 23% found once. This sample's treatment: randomized to nivolumab then ipilimumab (arm A) or the reverse (arm B). This clone showed up just a few times. The clonotype originates from a human donor with melanoma. Here the sequenced sample was tumor tissue (inferred from file names), taken from a patient given nivolumab and ipilimumab in sequence.

As DNA, the CDR3 is TGTGCCTGGAGTGGCGACAGGATCGAGGACTATGGCTACACCTTC. Protein product: CAWSGDRIEDYGYTF. The rearrangement links TRBV30 to TRBJ1-2, with D tentatively TRBD1 (6 bases). Germline V CDR1 and CDR2: GTSNPN, SVGIG (reference sequence). The CDR3 runs 15 residues. The V end lost 1 base, the J end lost 3 bases, and 15 bases lay between the germline ends.